A selection of T cell receptor beta chains follows, all from one sample in a study of tumor-infiltrating lymphocytes in primary liver carcinoma. TCRdb itself ran the multiplex PCR reads through MiXCR, one entry per CDR3 protein. Here the sample spans more than 85,000 distinct CDR3 sequences, roughly 85% being singletons. The sequenced sample consisted of liver tumor tissue from sampling region 3. The origin of the receptors is a man in his forties with primary liver carcinoma and hepatitis B virus infection. Each CDR3 is given with its conserved first and last residue. The order of the fields is V gene, clone size, J gene, D gene, CDR3 DNA, CDR3 protein. The D gene is left open where the match is weak. Size is omitted from some rows. Given values are once, few, many or a class for expanded clones.

>TRBV4-1|NA|TRBJ2-1|TRBD2
TGCGCCAGCAGCCCCAGAGGGGTATCGGGAGGGCGATGTGAGCAGTTCTTC
CASSPRGVSGGRCEQFF
>TRBV6-1|NA|TRBJ2-7|NA
TGTGCCAGCAGTGAAACTTACGTCTTCGGGCAGTACTTC
CASSETYVFGQYF
>TRBV5-4|many|TRBJ2-1|TRBD2
TGTGCCAGCAGCTCCAATAGCGGGGACCTCAATGAGCAGTTCTTC
CASSSNSGDLNEQFF
>TRBV29-1|NA|TRBJ1-1|TRBD1
TGTGGCGCTGGGACAGGCGGCGACACTGAAGCTTTCTTT
CGAGTGGDTEAFF
>TRBV4-2|few|TRBJ2-7|NA
TGTGCTAGCAGCCAAGGTCGGAATGAGCAGTACTTC
CASSQGRNEQYF
>TRBV5-4|many|TRBJ1-1|NA
TGTGCCAGCAGCTTAGGGGGGGCTAGATGGAACACTGAAGCTTTCTTT
CASSLGGARWNTEAFF
>TRBV4-3|NA|TRBJ2-3|TRBD2
TGCGCCAGCAGCCAAGATCATCCCTCCCGGACTAGCGGGATAGCAGATACGCAGTATTTT
CASSQDHPSRTSGIADTQYF
>TRBV11-2|NA|TRBJ1-1|NA
TGTGCCAGGAGCCTCGGGGAGAACACTGTAGCTTTCTTT
CARSLGENTVAFF
>TRBV5-4|NA|TRBJ1-1|NA
TGTGCCAGCAACTTGGGGGTCTTGAACACTAAAGCTTTCTTT
CASNLGVLNTKAFF
>TRBV7-2|NA|TRBJ2-7|NA
TGTGCCAGTAGCCTCAATGGGCCTTTGGGTGAAGAGTACTTC
CASSLNGPLGEEYF
>TRBV6-5|NA|TRBJ2-2|TRBD2
TGTCCCAGCAGATCGATCCTCGGGACTAGCGGGAGAGCTGGGGAACTGTTTTTT
CPSRSILGTSGRAGELFF
>TRBV29-1|NA|TRBJ2-7|TRBD1
TGCAGCGTCCCAGACAGGGTGAATCAGGTTGAGCAGTACTTT
CSVPDRVNQVEQYF
>TRBV7-9|NA|TRBJ2-1|NA
TGTGCCAGCAGCTTTCAGGGGAACAATGCGCAGTTCTTC
CASSFQGNNAQFF
>TRBV6-5|NA|TRBJ2-7|NA
TGTGTCAGCAGTTACAAGGGCCCTTCCACTTCTATACCCTACGAACAGTACTTC
CVSSYKGPSTSIPYEQYF
>TRBV5-5|many|TRBJ2-1|NA
TGTGCCAGCAGCTTAATTGAGACTGTCTACAATGAGCAGTTCTTC
CASSLIETVYNEQFF
>TRBV6-1|NA|TRBJ2-7|TRBD1
TGTGCCAGCGCTCCGGTGACAGGGGCCCCGACTGAGCAGTATTTC
CASAPVTGAPTEQYF
>TRBV11-2|NA|TRBJ2-3|TRBD2
TGTGCCAGCAGCTCCACGGGACTAGAGGGAGTGGATACGCAATATTTT
CASSSTGLEGVDTQYF
>TRBV6-1|NA|TRBJ2-7|TRBD2
TGTGCCAACAGAGGGGGACTAGCGGGGCTTTATGAGCAGTACTTC
CANRGGLAGLYEQYF
>TRBV5-8|NA|TRBJ2-1|NA
TGTGCCAGCAGCCTCAACCCTTTGGCTTTCGCAGGGAAAAACGATGAGCAGTTCTTC
CASSLNPLAFAGKNDEQFF
>TRBV11-2|NA|TRBJ2-3|TRBD2
TGTGCCAGCAGCCGATCATCGGGACTAGCGGGAGAGAGGACAGATACGCAGTATTTT
CASSRSSGLAGERTDTQYF
>TRBV4-1|NA|TRBJ2-1|NA
TGCGCCAGCAGCCAAGGACTGGGAGCTTGGAATGAGCAGTTCTTC
CASSQGLGAWNEQFF
>TRBV19|few|TRBJ1-3|NA
TGTGCCACCCGAAGGCCAGGGCCTGGAAACACCATATATTTT
CATRRPGPGNTIYF
>TRBV10-2|few|TRBJ2-5|NA
TGCGCCAGCAATGGTAGTTCCAGACAAGAGACCCAATACTTC
CASNGSSRQETQYF
>TRBV10-3|NA|TRBJ2-3|TRBD2
TGTGCCATCGGACTAGCGGGAGCAGATACGCAGTATTTT
CAIGLAGADTQYF
>TRBV5-1|NA|TRBJ2-1|NA
TGCGCCAGCAGTCATAGTGAACCCAATGGGCAGTTCTTT
CASSHSEPNGQFF
>TRBV6-1|NA|TRBJ2-6|NA
TGTGCCAGCAGTGAACAGGGTATGCCTGGGGCCAACGCCCTGACTTTC
CASSEQGMPGANALTF
>TRBV5-4|NA|TRBJ1-2|TRBD1
TGTGCCGCCATTAGCAGACAGGGGGACTATGGCTACACCTTC
CAAISRQGDYGYTF
>TRBV21-1|few|TRBJ2-5|NA
TGTGCCAGCAGCATAAGGGCCGGGAGCGGAGAGACCCAGTACTTC
CASSIRAGSGETQYF
>TRBV11-2|NA|TRBJ2-6|NA
TGTGCCAGCAGCATGAGGGGAGGCAGGGACATTTCCCTCTCTGGGGCCAACGTCCTGAGTTTC
CASSMRGGRDISLSGANVLSF
>TRBV6-1|NA|TRBJ1-2|NA
TGTGCCAACACCACGGTCCCTCGCAACTATGGCTACACCTTC
CANTTVPRNYGYTF
>TRBV28|NA|TRBJ2-4|NA
TGTGTCAGCAGCTCCTGGGGGAACAAAAAGATTCAGTACTTC
CVSSSWGNKKIQYF
>TRBV29-1|large|TRBJ1-5|NA
TGCAGCGTTGTCGGACAGATCAATCAGCCCCAGCATTTT
CSVVGQINQPQHF
>TRBV11-2|once|TRBJ2-7|TRBD1
TGTGCCAGCAGCTTATGTTGGACAGGGGAAAATGAGCAGCACTTC
CASSLCWTGENEQHF
>TRBV6-5|NA|TRBJ1-5|TRBD1
TGTGCCAGCGGGGACAGTAGCACTCAGCCCCAGCATTTT
CASGDSSTQPQHF
>TRBV13|NA|TRBJ2-2|TRBD2
TGTGCCAGCAACTTGACTAGCGGGAGGGCCGAGGAGCTGTTTTTT
CASNLTSGRAEELFF
>TRBV6-2/TRBV6-3|NA|TRBJ2-3|TRBD2
TGTGCCGGCAGTTACATCCTAGCGGGAGGCCCAGAGTATTTT
CAGSYILAGGPEYF
>TRBV7-8|NA|TRBJ2-4|NA
TGTGCCATTTTGGGTTTGAAAGGAGGCAAAAAGATTCAGTACTTC
CAILGLKGGKKIQYF
>TRBV5-1|many|TRBJ2-5|TRBD1
TGCGCCAGCAGCGCCAGGACAGGGGGAGGAGGGGAGACCCAGTACTTC
CASSARTGGGGETQYF